The 29 T cell receptor beta chains reported below all come from one sample, sequenced in a study of cytomegalovirus exposure and HLA in healthy donors. The repertoire was sequenced with immunoSEQ multiplex PCR; TCRdb's copy has only in-frame clones and lacks some. This sample yields 200,000 to 300,000 clones, of which 70% to 90% are seen a single time; around 1.2% belongs to the top ten. The sequenced material came from PBMCs. These receptors were collected from a young woman in good health and CMV-seropositive.

The chain recombines TRBV6-5 with TRBJ2-1; 8 bases line up with TRBD2. CDR1 MNHEY and CDR2 SVGAGI come from the germline V gene. The CDR3 has 13 residues. V lost 5 bases and J lost 4; bases outside the gene matches: 1. The CDR3 loop reads CASSREGYNEQFF. DNA for the CDR3: TGTGCCAGCAGTCGGGAGGGGTACAATGAGCAGTTCTTC.

The chain recombines TRBV19 with TRBJ2-5, with 8 bases that match TRBD1. The junction had 6 bases not matched to a gene; V was cut back by 9 bases and J by 0 bases. The CDR3 sequence is 14 residues long. Germline V gene sequence: CDR1 LNHDA, CDR2 SQIVND (reference sequence). CDR3 nucleotides: TGTGCCAGCGGATCAGGGGGCGACCAAGAGACCCAGTACTTC. Its translation is CASGSGGDQETQYF.

The CDR3 sequence is CASSFYAGGVEQYF. The CDR3 nucleotides read TGTGCCAGCAGTTTCTATGCAGGGGGCGTCGAGCAGTACTTC. This rearrangement joins TRBV27 to TRBJ2-7, with 8 bases identical to TRBD1. V trimming: 3 bases; J trimming: 6 bases; junction bases outside the gene matches: 7. Per the germline V gene, CDR1 is MNHEY and CDR2 is SMNVEV (reference sequence). The length of the CDR3 is 14 residues.

The chain carries TRBV6-6 and TRBJ2-1; 9 bases agree with TRBD2. Germline CDR1 is MNHNY and CDR2 is SVGAGI (reference sequence). The CDR3 length is 15 residues. V dropped 2 bases and J dropped 5; count of bases not matched to a gene: 4. CDR3 loop: CASSYGLAGNNEQFF. CDR3 sequence (DNA): TGTGCCAGCAGTTACGGGCTAGCGGGGAACAATGAGCAGTTCTTC.

The chain has TRBV28 and TRBJ2-1; 11 nucleotides line up with TRBD2. Per germline, CDR1 MDHEN and CDR2 SYDVKM. This CDR3 spans 16 amino acids. Trimming removed 3 bases from V and 8 bases from J; junction bases left unmatched: 9. The CDR3: CASSLLSLAGVYEQFF. The CDR3 DNA reads TGTGCCAGCAGTTTGCTCTCACTAGCGGGAGTCTATGAGCAGTTCTTC.

V is TRBV7-9 and J is TRBJ2-1, with 7 bases fitting TRBD2. Germline V gene sequence: CDR1 SEHNR, CDR2 FQNEAQ (reference sequence). This CDR3 spans 14 amino acids. After removal of 4 bases from V and 4 bases from J, the junction contained 4 bases not matched to a gene. CDR3 sequence: CASSYLAAYNEQFF. CDR3 sequence (DNA): TGTGCCAGCAGCTACCTAGCGGCGTACAATGAGCAGTTCTTC.

V gene TRBV19 combines with J gene TRBJ2-1, with TRBD2 identical over 9 bases. Germline V gene data show CDR1 as LNHDA and CDR2 as SQIVND (reference sequence). V shed 2 bases and J 7 bases; nucleotides not matched to a gene: 6. This CDR3 is 15 amino acids long. CDR3 region: CASSILAGPANEQFF. The CDR3, as DNA: TGTGCCAGTAGTATACTAGCGGGGCCGGCGAATGAGCAGTTCTTC.

The chain uses TRBV5-8 and TRBJ2-1, with D possibly matching TRBD2 (6 bases). CDR1 SGHTS and CDR2 YDEGEE come from the germline V gene. V lost 0 bases and J 5 bases, leaving 12 bases between the germline ends. The CDR3 totals 15 residues. The CDR3 spells CASSLGLAANNEQFF. The CDR3 DNA reads TGTGCCAGCAGCTTGGGGTTAGCGGCCAACAATGAGCAGTTCTTC.

This sequence joins TRBV27 and TRBJ1-1, with 8 bases fitting TRBD1. The germline V gene encodes CDR1 MNHEY and CDR2 SMNVEV (reference sequence). Unmatched junction bases numbered 7, after V lost 3 bases and J lost 7 bases. The CDR3 length is 14 residues. The CDR3 region has the DNA TGTGCCAGCAGTTTGGTGGCAGGGGGCAGTGAAGCTTTCTTT. Its protein product is CASSLVAGGSEAFF.

This clone was observed a single time. The V and J genes are TRBV6-1 and TRBJ2-7; D is possibly TRBD2 (7 bases). Germline values: CDR1 MNHNS, CDR2 SASEGT. The V end was cut by 6 bases, the J end by 3 bases, with 18 bases between. The CDR3 is made up of 15 amino acids. In nucleotides, the CDR3 is TGTGCCAGCAGGGCATATTGGGGGGGCGACTACGAGCAGTACTTC. As protein: CASRAYWGGDYEQYF.

The J gene is TRBJ2-3, the V gene TRBV7-9; TRBD2 is a possible D gene (6 bases). From germline, CDR1 is SEHNR and CDR2 FQNEAQ (reference sequence). Trimming pared 4 bases from V and 0 bases from J, leaving 11 bases between. The CDR3 has 15 amino acids. The CDR3 is CASSYTGTSTDTQYF. In nucleotides, the CDR3 is TGTGCCAGCAGCTATACCGGGACTAGCACAGATACGCAGTATTTT.

This sequence joins TRBV7-9 and TRBJ2-4; 10 bases map to TRBD1. The V gene's germline CDR1 is SEHNR and CDR2 FQNEAQ (reference sequence). This CDR3 has 17 amino acids. The V gene end was trimmed by 3 bases and the J gene end by 5 bases; junction bases not matched to a gene: 10. For the CDR3, the DNA is TGTGCCAGCAGCTTCTTACCCGGGACAGGGGTCCAAAACATTCAGTACTTC. Amino acid sequence: CASSFLPGTGVQNIQYF.

CDR3 residues: CASSIRGSEQYF. The DNA for the CDR3 is TGTGCCAGCAGCATCAGGGGTTCCGAGCAGTACTTC. This chain links TRBV21-1 with TRBJ2-7; the table names TRBD1, a call not compared with the DNA. TRBV21-1 is recorded as a pseudogene. This CDR3 spans 12 amino acids.

This chain uses TRBV7-8 with TRBJ1-5; 10 bases line up with TRBD1. V shed 5 bases and J 7 bases; nucleotides not matched to a gene: 8. The length of the CDR3 is 15 residues. The germline gives CDR1 SGHVS, CDR2 FQNEAQ. The CDR3: CASSRGQGVLQPQHF. CDR3 DNA sequence: TGTGCCAGCAGCCGCGGACAGGGGGTTTTGCAGCCCCAGCATTTT.

The rearrangement joins TRBV12-5 to TRBJ2-7; D possibly corresponds to TRBD1 (6 bases). Between the trimmed V and J ends, which lost 2 bases and 3 bases, there was a span of 17 bases. There are 16 residues in the CDR3. The germline V gene has CDR1 LGHNT and CDR2 FRNRAP. CDR3 sequence (DNA): TGTGCTAGTGGTTTGAAAAAACAGGGTTTCAACTACGAGCAGTACTTC. Residues: CASGLKKQGFNYEQYF. Full variable domain (outside the CDR3, taken from reference TRBV12-5 and TRBJ2-7): DARVTQTPRHKVTEMGQEVTMRCQPILGHNTVFWYRQTMMQGLELLAYFRNRAPLDDSGMPKDRFSAEMPDATLATLKIQPSEPRDSAVYFCASGLKKQGFNYEQYFGPGTRLTVT.

V gene TRBV5-4 combines with J gene TRBJ2-2, with D possibly being TRBD2 (6 bases). Trimming removed 4 bases from V and 3 bases from J, with 16 bases in between. The CDR3 is 16 residues long. Germline V gene data show CDR1 as SGHNT and CDR2 as YYREEE (reference sequence). In DNA form, the CDR3 reads TGTGCCAGCAGCGCGGTGGAGGGAGAGGACACCGGGGAGCTGTTTTTT. Translated: CASSAVEGEDTGELFF.

The chain combines TRBV30 with TRBJ2-7; D ambiguous. This CDR3 comprises 12 residues. V was shortened by 3 bases and J by 4 bases, with 10 bases between the two germline ends. The germline CDR1 and CDR2 sequences are GTSNPN and SVGIG (reference sequence). CDR3 region: CAWSVGEYEQYF. The CDR3 DNA follows: TGTGCCTGGAGCGTAGGAGAGTACGAGCAGTACTTC.

The chain couples TRBV5-5 to TRBJ2-2; TRBD2 might be the D (6 bases). In germline, CDR1 is SGHKS, CDR2 YYEKEE (reference sequence). With 2 bases removed from V and 1 base from J, the gap between germline ends came to 12 bases. The CDR3 extends over 16 amino acids. The CDR3 DNA reads as TGTGCCAGCAGCTTATCGCGGGATCTGAACACCGGGGAGCTGTTTTTT. It is translated as CASSLSRDLNTGELFF.

About this clone: Other DNA variants within this sample encode the same CDR3. The chain uses TRBV5-1 and TRBJ2-3, with a tentative D call TRBD1 (6 bases). Germline V lookup: CDR1 SGHRS, CDR2 YFSETQ. The CDR3 runs to 15 residues. The V and J ends lost 0 bases and 1 base respectively, with 9 bases between them. CDR3 protein: CASSLGGGGTDTQYF. CDR3 sequence (DNA): TGCGCCAGCAGCTTGGGTGGGGGCGGCACAGATACGCAGTATTTT. The entire variable domain, with the rest obtained from reference TRBV5-1 and TRBJ2-3, is as follows: KAGVTQTPRYLIKTRGQQVTLSCSPISGHRSVSWYQQTPGQGLQFLFEYFSETQRNKGNFPGRFSGRQFSNSRSEMNVSTLELGDSALYLCASSLGGGGTDTQYFGPGTRLTVL.

The chain has TRBV15 and TRBJ1-3; unclear D gene. The V gene's germline CDR1 is LNHNV and CDR2 YYDKDF (reference sequence). There are 14 residues in the CDR3. The ends were cut back, 7 bases at V and 2 bases at J, with 12 bases in the middle. Here the CDR3 reads CATTPGNAGNTIYF. CDR3 sequence (DNA): TGTGCCACCACTCCCGGGAACGCTGGAAACACCATATATTTT.

V usage is TRBV14 and J usage is TRBJ2-3; D is undetermined. Germline V lookup: CDR1 SGHDN, CDR2 FVKESK. Trimming shortened V by 1 base and J by 3 bases, and 5 bases separated the two germline ends. The CDR3 length is 13 residues. The DNA for the CDR3 is TGTGCCAGCAGCCAAGTTAAAACAGATACGCAGTATTTT. Protein: CASSQVKTDTQYF.

The genes are TRBV11-3 and TRBJ2-1, with 9 nucleotides matching TRBD1. Germline loops: CDR1 SGHNT, CDR2 YENEEA. V lost 3 bases, J lost 5 bases, and 8 bases stayed unmatched. The CDR3 consists of 16 residues. CDR3 DNA: TGTGCCAGCAGCTTCGGTGGACAGGGGCCGAACAATGAGCAGTTCTTC. Residues: CASSFGGQGPNNEQFF.

This clone was counted between two and nine times. The chain combines TRBV19 with TRBJ1-5; TRBD1 matches 7 bases. The J segment lost 0 bases and the V segment lost 5 bases, leaving 7 bases of the junction unmatched. In germline, CDR1 is LNHDA, CDR2 SQIVND (reference sequence). This CDR3 region has 16 residues. CDR3 in amino acids: CASSGGQTYSNQPQHF. CDR3 DNA: TGTGCCAGTAGTGGGGGACAGACCTATAGCAATCAGCCCCAGCATTTT.

The rearrangement joins TRBV5-1 to TRBJ1-1, with 8 positions matching TRBD1. This CDR3 spans 19 amino acids. V gave up 0 bases and J gave up 3 bases; unmatched junction bases: 16. Germline V gene data show CDR1 as SGHRS and CDR2 as YFSETQ. CDR3 amino acids: CASSLAGDRRFIEDTEAFF. The CDR3 DNA is TGCGCCAGCAGCTTGGCGGGGGACAGGAGATTCATTGAGGACACTGAAGCTTTCTTT.

The chain carries TRBV30 and TRBJ2-7, with TRBD1 as a possible D gene (6 bases). The CDR3 runs to 15 residues. Germline assignment: CDR1 GTSNPN and CDR2 SVGIG (reference sequence). Trimming stripped 8 bases from V and 5 bases from J, with 25 bases between. Written as DNA, the CDR3 is TGTGCCGGGGATGAACAGGGAGTCCGCGGCAACGAGCAGTACTTC. Its translation is CAGDEQGVRGNEQYF.

J is TRBJ1-1 and V is TRBV28; D unclear. CDR3 length: 15 residues. V gave up 3 bases and J gave up 5 bases, with 16 bases separating them. Germline V gives CDR1 MDHEN, CDR2 SYDVKM. CDR3 coding DNA: TGTGCCAGCAGTTTTGGGGAGGCCCATTGGACTGAAGCTTTCTTT. Its translation is CASSFGEAHWTEAFF.

J is TRBJ2-1 and V is TRBV7-3; 8 nucleotides match TRBD1. The V and J ends lost 2 bases and 2 bases, in that order; junction bases with no gene match: 2. The V gene's germline CDR1 is SGHTA and CDR2 FQGTGA. This CDR3 region has 15 residues. CDR3 DNA sequence: TGTGCCAGCAGCTTACAGGGGGCTCCCTACAATGAGCAGTTCTTC. Residues: CASSLQGAPYNEQFF. Using reference TRBV7-3 and TRBJ2-1 for the parts outside the CDR3, the full variable domain is GAGVSQTPSNKVTEKGKYVELRCDPISGHTALYWYRQSLGQGPEFLIYFQGTGAADDSGLPNDRFFAVRPEGSVSTLKIQRTERGDSAVYLCASSLQGAPYNEQFFGPGTRLTVL.

As regards this clone: Other nucleotide sequences in the sample specify the same CDR3. The chain is built from TRBV6-6 and TRBJ2-1, with D perhaps TRBD1 (5 bases). Germline lookup yields CDR1 MNHNY and CDR2 SVGAGI (reference sequence). V lost 0 bases, J lost 6 bases, and 6 bases lay in between. This CDR3 comprises 13 residues. The CDR3: CASSYSQGNEQFF. CDR3 coding DNA: TGTGCCAGCAGTTACTCTCAGGGCAATGAGCAGTTCTTC.

V is TRBV5-1 and J is TRBJ1-1; perhaps TRBD1 as D (5 bases). CDR1 and CDR2 from the germline V gene are SGHRS and YFSETQ. The CDR3 totals 13 residues. The V end lost 4 bases, the J end lost 1 base, and 8 bases lay between the germline ends. DNA of the CDR3: TGCGCCAGCAGCGTAGGACAGAACACTGAAGCTTTCTTT. Translation gives CASSVGQNTEAFF.